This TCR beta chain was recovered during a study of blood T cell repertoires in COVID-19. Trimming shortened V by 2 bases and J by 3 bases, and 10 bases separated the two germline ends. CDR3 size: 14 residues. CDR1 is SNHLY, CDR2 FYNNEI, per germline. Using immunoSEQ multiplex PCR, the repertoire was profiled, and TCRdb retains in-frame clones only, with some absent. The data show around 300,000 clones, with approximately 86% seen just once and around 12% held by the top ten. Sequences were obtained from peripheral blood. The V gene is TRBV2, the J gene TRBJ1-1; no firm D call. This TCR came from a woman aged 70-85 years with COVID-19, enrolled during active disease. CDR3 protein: CASSESTPYTEAFF. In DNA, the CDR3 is TGTGCCAGCAGTGAATCTACTCCGTACACTGAAGCTTTCTTT.